The 12 T cell receptor beta chains in this list originate from one sample, sequenced in a study of T cell clonality in common variable immunodeficiency. This table comes from immunoSEQ multiplex PCR, and its TCRdb copy is limited to in-frame clones, with some not included. The sample includes fewer than 70,000 clones, none of them occurring once. Sequenced: peripheral blood mononuclear cells. These receptors all come from a person aged 18-70 years in good health.

The sample holds many counts of this clone. The read gets to within 3 residues of the CDR3 end, and the germline J gene fills in the rest. The V call is TRBV6-1, the J call TRBJ2-5; 11 bases agree with TRBD2. The V segment lost 4 bases and the J segment 5 bases; nucleotides outside the gene matches: 9. The CDR3 runs to 16 residues. Germline values: CDR1 MNHNS, CDR2 SASEGT. This chain's CDR3 is CASSVTSGSPGETQYF. Incomplete CDR3 DNA: TGTGCCAGCAGTGTTACTAGCGGGAGCCCCGGCGAGACC.

This clone was seen a handful of times. Read data end 3 residues before the CDR3 end; the end is taken from the germline J gene. V gene TRBV7-6 combines with J gene TRBJ2-7; D gene ambiguous. CDR1 SGHVS and CDR2 FNYEAQ come from the germline V gene. Trimming took off 1 base at V and 3 bases at J, with 7 bases between the two ends. This CDR3 is built from 13 residues. The CDR3 protein is CASSLGSDYEQYF. The sequenced part of the CDR3 DNA is TGTGCCAGCAGCTTAGGGTCAGACTACGAG.

At least ten counts were recorded for this clone. The CDR3 end falls 3 residues outside the read, so it is completed with the germline J gene. This rearrangement joins TRBV11-2 to TRBJ2-1; D is uncertain. The CDR3 runs 15 residues. V lost 5 bases and J lost 2, with 13 bases in between. Germline CDR1 reads SGHAT; CDR2 reads FQNNGV. CDR3 in amino acids: CASSIGSKTYNEQFF. Incomplete CDR3 DNA: TGTGCCAGCAGCATCGGGTCGAAGACCTACAATGAG.

Ten or more counts support this clone. The CDR3 is cut off 3 residues early in the read; its end comes from the germline J gene. The gene calls are TRBV11-2 and TRBJ2-2, with D uncertain. The CDR3 sequence is 15 residues long. The ends were cut back, 4 bases at V and 3 bases at J, with 12 bases in the middle. Germline lookup yields CDR1 SGHAT and CDR2 FQNNGV. The sequenced CDR3 bases are TGTGCCAGCAGCTCAGTACGGCTAGACACCGGGGAG. It yields the protein CASSSVRLDTGE. The entire CDR3 protein is CASSSVRLDTGELFF. The full variable domain, its missing parts supplied by reference TRBV11-2 and TRBJ2-2, is EAGVAQSPRYKIIEKRQSVAFWCNPISGHATLYWYQQILGQGPKLLIQFQNNGVVDDSQLPKDRFSAERLKGVDSTLKIQPAKLEDSAVYLCASSSVRLDTGELFFGEGSRLTVL.

There are many counts of this clone. The observed sequence ends 3 residues before the CDR3 terminus, with the missing tail filled in from the germline J gene. J is TRBJ2-4 and V is TRBV15, with 9 positions matching TRBD2. Unmatched junction bases numbered 9, after V lost 5 bases and J lost 7 bases. Germline V lookup: CDR1 LNHNV, CDR2 YYDKDF (reference sequence). This CDR3 comprises 15 residues. Partial CDR3 DNA: TGTGCCACCAGCCCCCGCGGGGGGGAGGTGAACATT. Amino acid sequence: CATSPRGGEVNI. The whole CDR3 sequence reads CATSPRGGEVNIQYF.

This clone was picked up many times. The CDR3 extends 3 residues past the end of the read, so its final part is completed from the germline J gene. The chain carries TRBV5-1 and TRBJ2-1; D uncertain. Per the germline V gene, CDR1 is SGHRS and CDR2 is YFSETQ. The CDR3 runs 15 residues. The V and J ends lost 4 bases and 2 bases respectively, with 13 bases between them. The CDR3 protein is CASSLFDWAYNEQFF. CDR3 DNA, as far as it was read: TGCGCCAGCAGCCTCTTCGACTGGGCCTACAATGAG.

This clone was seen ten or more times. Sequencing ends 3 residues short of the CDR3 end; the germline J gene provides the rest. The gene calls are TRBV5-1 and TRBJ2-7, with 10 bases identical to TRBD1. Germline V gene lookup returns CDR1 SGHRS and CDR2 YFSETQ. J lost 0 bases, V lost 4 bases, and 4 bases had no gene match. The CDR3 is 15 amino acids. The sequenced CDR3 bases are TGCGCCAGCAGCATAGGGACAGGGGCCTCCTACGAG. Encoded protein: CASSIGTGASYE. Given in full, the CDR3 is CASSIGTGASYEQYF.

This clone has a count of ten or more. CDR3 DNA (partial): TGTGCCTGGAGTCTTGCCCGGACTAGCGGGAGGGGTCATGAG. Translated: CAWSLARTSGRGHE. The full CDR3 sequence reads CAWSLARTSGRGHEQFF. The chain links TRBV30 to TRBJ2-1, with 15 bases aligning to TRBD2. The read stops 3 residues short of the end of the CDR3; the missing end is completed from the germline J gene. V lost 2 bases to trimming and J lost 8 bases; unmatched junction nucleotides: 10. Germline V gene sequence: CDR1 GTSNPN, CDR2 SVGIG (reference sequence). CDR3 length: 17 residues.

This clone appeared many times. The CDR3 here is CASRGRRTGELFF. CDR3 DNA, as far as it was read: TGTGCCAGCAGGGGCCGGAGGACCGGGGAG. V gene TRBV12-3 or TRBV12-4 combines with J gene TRBJ2-2; TRBD2 might be the D (5 bases). The read terminates 3 residues before the CDR3 end, so the remaining end is supplied by the germline J gene. The CDR3 contains 13 residues. Trimming removed 6 bases from V and 5 bases from J, with 10 bases in between.

This clone came up many times. Incomplete CDR3 DNA: TGTGCCAGCAGCCCGGGGGTGGAAGGGGCCAACGTC. This translates into CASSPGVEGANV. The CDR3 reads in full as CASSPGVEGANVLTF. The rearrangement uses TRBV2 and TRBJ2-6; D perhaps matches TRBD2 (6 bases). The CDR3 is cut off 3 residues early in the read; its end comes from the germline J gene. The CDR3 has 15 amino acids. V dropped 6 bases and J dropped 4 bases, with 13 bases sitting between them. CDR1 and CDR2 from the germline V gene are SNHLY and FYNNEI. The complete variable domain, with remaining parts taken from reference TRBV2 and TRBJ2-6, reads EPEVTQTPSHQVTQMGQEVILRCVPISNHLYFYWYRQILGQKVEFLVSFYNNEISEKSEIFDDQFSVERPDGSNFTLKIRSTKLEDSAMYFCASSPGVEGANVLTFGAGSRLTVL.

This clone came up many times. Sequencing ends 3 residues short of the CDR3 end; the germline J gene provides the rest. This rearrangement joins TRBV18 to TRBJ2-2; D perhaps matches TRBD2 (6 bases). The CDR3 spans 16 residues. Germline CDR1 is KGHSH and CDR2 is LQKENI. Deletions cut 3 bases from V and 6 bases from J, with 17 bases between. Partial CDR3 DNA: TGTGCCAGCTCACCCTTGGGACTCCCTGACTCCGGGGAG. Translated: CASSPLGLPDSGE. The CDR3 in full is CASSPLGLPDSGELFF.

This clone was counted at least ten times. The read stops 3 residues short of the end of the CDR3; the missing end is completed from the germline J gene. The V call is TRBV7-6, the J call TRBJ2-2, with D hard to call. The CDR3 is 13 residues long. CDR1 and CDR2 (germline): SGHVS, FNYEAQ. V was cut by 5 bases and J by 4 bases, with 8 bases left in between. Partial CDR3 DNA: TGTGCCAGCAGCCAACCTATCACCGGGGAG. Translation gives CASSQPITGE. The whole CDR3 sequence is CASSQPITGELFF.